The present entry profiles one TCR beta chain with its context. This CDR3 has 15 amino acids. Germline V CDR1 and CDR2: SGDLS, YYNGEE. V lost 2 bases, J lost 7 bases, and 18 bases lay in between. These data come from a study of blood T cell repertoires in COVID-19. Looking at the study overall: Sites in the United States, Italy and Spain provided acute and convalescent COVID-19 samples. Sources were T cells, B-cell-depleted T cells, or PBMCs; the material itself was cDNA or gDNA.

Per the study methods: How many nucleated cells were present was estimated from reference gene primer amplification. The data were produced by immunoSEQ multiplex PCR, yet TCRdb's version contains in-frame clones alone and is incomplete. V and J calls and clone size are given by that table; D and trimming were obtained from the DNA. The data show approximately 100,000 clones, approximately 86% seen once. The sequencing sample was made of peripheral blood. The chain links TRBV9 to TRBJ1-2; D is possibly TRBD1 (6 bases). The clonotype originates from a human donor in a cohort sampled during active COVID-19. The CDR3 spells CASSVGSPGGLGYTF. CDR3 bases: TGTGCCAGCAGCGTTGGGTCGCCCGGGGGGCTTGGCTACACCTTC.